The 11 T cell receptor beta chains listed next were all sequenced from one sample in a study of early T cells in non-severe SARS-CoV-2 infection. TCRdb re-analysed the 5' RACE reads in MiXCR, keeping a single row per CDR3 protein. The repertoire includes roughly 17,000 distinct CDR3 sequences, 4% to 5.5% of them detected once, and roughly 6.3% sits in the top ten. Sequencing used whole blood. These receptors came from an adult who was a healthcare worker with PCR-confirmed SARS-CoV-2 infection or an uninfected control (not recorded which).

This sequence joins TRBV5-1 and TRBJ1-5; D unclear. CDR3 size: 14 residues. Germline lookup yields CDR1 SGHRS and CDR2 YFSETQ. Trimming stripped 2 bases from V and 8 bases from J, with 14 bases between. The CDR3 DNA sequence: TGCGCCAGCAGCTTAGACGGAGGCCTAGAGCCCCAGCATTTT. This gives the protein CASSLDGGLEPQHF.

The J gene is TRBJ1-2, the V gene TRBV4-3; D ambiguous. Germline values: CDR1 LGHNA, CDR2 YSLEER. This CDR3 is 16 amino acids long. V shed 0 bases and J shed 2 bases, with 13 bases lying between them. CDR3 in amino acids: CASSQDHSGANYGYTF. CDR3 coding DNA: TGCGCCAGCAGCCAAGATCATTCAGGAGCCAACTATGGCTACACCTTC.

This sequence joins TRBV7-2 and TRBJ1-2; D is perhaps TRBD1 (5 bases). Trimming cost V 1 base and J 8 bases, with 17 bases left between them. The V gene's germline CDR1 is SGHTA and CDR2 FQGNSA. The CDR3 loop spans 15 amino acids. The CDR3, as DNA: TGTGCCAGCAGCTTAGTTAGGGACCGCCCTAGGGGCTACACCTTC. Translated, it gives CASSLVRDRPRGYTF. Full variable domain (outside the CDR3, taken from reference TRBV7-2 and TRBJ1-2): GAGVSQSPSNKVTEKGKDVELRCDPISGHTALYWYRQSLGQGLEFLIYFQGNSAPDKSGLPSDRFSAERTGGSVSTLTIQRTQQEDSAVYLCASSLVRDRPRGYTFGSGTRLTVV.

This clonotype was seen ten or more times. The V and J genes are TRBV20-1 and TRBJ2-2; no clear D. The CDR3 is 15 amino acids. Per the germline V gene, CDR1 is DFQATT and CDR2 is SNEGSKA (reference sequence). Trimming shortened V by 5 bases and J by 7 bases, and 20 bases separated the two germline ends. CDR3 coding DNA: TGCAGTGCTCCCACCCCGGCTAGTTTCAACGGGGAGCTGTTTTTT. It specifies CSAPTPASFNGELFF.

This clonotype has at least ten counts. The gene calls are TRBV28 and TRBJ2-2; 9 nucleotides line up with TRBD1. Trimming took 7 bases from V and 0 from J; bases not matched to a gene: 3. This CDR3 comprises 15 residues. Germline lookup yields CDR1 MDHEN and CDR2 SYDVKM. In nucleotides, the CDR3 is TGTGCCAGCAACCACAGGGGGCCGAACACCGGGGAGCTGTTTTTT. Protein sequence: CASNHRGPNTGELFF.

This clonotype was detected a few times. V and J are TRBV10-2 and TRBJ1-5; 7 bases are shared with TRBD1. Germline V gives CDR1 WSHSY, CDR2 SAAADI. Trimming at V came to 6 bases and at J to 1 base, leaving 0 bases not matched to a gene. The CDR3 extends over 13 amino acids. CDR3 sequence reads: CASRGQSNQPQHF. In DNA form, the CDR3 reads TGCGCCAGCAGGGGACAGAGCAATCAGCCCCAGCATTTT.

This clonotype was observed at least ten times. V gene TRBV7-6 combines with J gene TRBJ2-7; 7 bases are shared with TRBD2. Germline V CDR1 and CDR2: SGHVS, FNYEAQ. V was clipped by 1 base and J by 5 bases; unmatched bases: 5. The CDR3 loop spans 14 amino acids. The CDR3 sequence is CASSLGSGRDEQYV. CDR3 DNA: TGTGCCAGCAGCTTAGGGTCAGGGAGGGACGAGCAGTACGTC.

This clonotype was picked up many times. The chain is built from TRBV12-3 or TRBV12-4 and TRBJ2-1; 12 nucleotides match TRBD2. CDR3 length: 20 amino acids. Germline trimming cut 3 bases from V and 0 bases from J; bases unmatched to any gene: 12. CDR3 sequence: CASSFFLTSGRFSSYNEQFF. Here the CDR3 DNA reads TGTGCCAGCAGTTTTTTTCTTACTAGCGGGAGGTTCAGCTCCTACAATGAGCAGTTCTTC.

This clonotype was recorded many times. CDR3 residues: CASSVDVGRGTDTQYF. CDR3 sequence (DNA): TGCGCCAGCAGCGTTGACGTGGGCCGGGGCACAGATACGCAGTATTTT. The chain joins TRBV5-1 to TRBJ2-3; D is unclear. Deletions cut 4 bases from V and 1 base from J, with 16 bases between. There are 16 residues in the CDR3. Germline assignment: CDR1 SGHRS and CDR2 YFSETQ.

V gene TRBV5-1 combines with J gene TRBJ2-7; no clear D. CDR3 length: 15 residues. V was clipped by 4 bases and J by 2 bases, with 16 bases between them. The V gene's germline CDR1 is SGHRS and CDR2 YFSETQ. CDR3: CASSRGHSDAYEQYF. Written as DNA, the CDR3 is TGCGCCAGCAGCCGTGGGCACTCCGACGCCTACGAGCAGTACTTC.

The sample holds many counts of this clonotype. The gene calls are TRBV7-2 and TRBJ2-2; D could derive from TRBD1 or TRBD2 (5 bases each). CDR3 length: 14 residues. Per the germline V gene, CDR1 is SGHTA and CDR2 is FQGNSA. V was cut by 4 bases and J by 7 bases, with 13 bases left in between. CDR3 in DNA: TGTGCCAGCAGCTGGGACGGGTTCGGCGGGGAGCTGTTTTTT. This codes for CASSWDGFGGELFF.